The rows below give T cell receptor beta chains drawn from one sample of a study of cytomegalovirus exposure and HLA in healthy donors. Clones were read by immunoSEQ multiplex PCR, and TCRdb kept only the in-frame ones, dropping some. Found here are about 120,000 clones, around three quarters of them singletons; the top ten hold less than 3.5%. The material sequenced was PBMCs. The receptors come from a female donor in good health and CMV-seronegative. Both conserved end residues are part of each CDR3. D genes are given only for firm matches. A clone size is listed for some rows: how often the clone was seen (once, few, many), or a class if it is expanded.

D,J,length,V,size,DNA,CDR3
TRBD1,TRBJ2-2,15,TRBV2,NA,TGTGCCAGCAGCGGGGGACAGGGATGGACCGGGGAGCTGTTTTTT,CASSGGQGWTGELFF
NA,TRBJ1-4,15,TRBV7-9,NA,TGTGCCAGCAGCTTACTCAGAAGAACTAATGAAAAACTGTTTTTT,CASSLLRRTNEKLFF
TRBD1,TRBJ1-2,15,TRBV5-4,few,TGTGCCAGCAGCGATACCGGGGACAGGGTAGATGGCTACACCTTC,CASSDTGDRVDGYTF
NA,TRBJ2-2,14,TRBV6-1,once,TGTGCCAGTGGCTATGGACAGTACACCGGGGAGCTGTTTTTT,CASGYGQYTGELFF
TRBD1,TRBJ2-7,14,TRBV11-3,NA,TGTGCCAGCAGCCTCCGGGACAGGGCCTACGAGCAGTACTTC,CASSLRDRAYEQYF
NA,TRBJ2-2,17,TRBV4-1,once,TGCGCCAGCAGCCCAGCCGGGCGGGGCGCGAACACCGGGGAGCTGTTTTTT,CASSPAGRGANTGELFF
TRBD1,TRBJ1-1,14,TRBV6-1,NA,TGTGCCAGCAGGCCACAGGGGGTCTCCACTGAAGCTTTCTTT,CASRPQGVSTEAFF
NA,TRBJ2-1,14,TRBV30,NA,TGTGCCTGGAAGTATGCGAGCTCCTACAATGAGCAGTTCTTC,CAWKYASSYNEQFF
TRBD2,TRBJ2-2,11,TRBV6-5,NA,TGTGCCACCGGGAGGGTCGGGGAGCTGTTTTTT,CATGRVGELFF
NA,TRBJ1-3,12,TRBV29-1,NA,TGCAGCGTTGGGGACATTGGAAACACCATATATTTT,CSVGDIGNTIYF
TRBD2,TRBJ2-1,14,TRBV5-1,NA,TGCGCCAGCAGCCCGGGGGGGCCAGTCGATGAGCAGTTCTTC,CASSPGGPVDEQFF
NA,TRBJ2-3,18,TRBV11-3,NA,TGTGCCAGCAGCTTATCGGGTGGGTCCGATAAGGACACAGATACGCAGTATTTT,CASSLSGGSDKDTDTQYF
TRBD2,TRBJ2-2,17,TRBV4-1,NA,TGCGCCAGCAGCCAAGTTGCGTTCGGGGGGGATACCGGGGAGCTGTTTTTT,CASSQVAFGGDTGELFF
NA,TRBJ1-6,16,TRBV27,NA,TGTGCCAGCAGCAATCAAGGGAGCTCCTATAATTCACCCCTCCACTTT,CASSNQGSSYNSPLHF
NA,TRBJ1-6,14,TRBV5-4,NA,TGTGCCAGCAGCACCTTTGGGGGCAATTCACCCCTCCACTTT,CASSTFGGNSPLHF
NA,TRBJ1-3,16,TRBV5-1,few,TGCGCCAGCAGCTTGGCAGGTGGGCAGTACGGAAACACCATATATTTT,CASSLAGGQYGNTIYF
TRBD2,TRBJ2-1,17,TRBV27,NA,TGTGCCAGCAGTCGCTCCACTAGCGGTGCCCCCCACAATGAGCAGTTCTTC,CASSRSTSGAPHNEQFF
NA,TRBJ2-1,13,TRBV27,NA,TGTGCCAGCAGTCCCGGGCGGGGAAGGGCCTTGTTCTTC,CASSPGRGRALFF
NA,TRBJ2-5,14,TRBV27,NA,TGTGCCAGCAGTTTATCCCGATTTAGGGGGACCCAGTACTTC,CASSLSRFRGTQYF
NA,TRBJ1-3,16,TRBV7-9,NA,TGTGCCAGCAGCCCGTCCCCGTGGGAGACTGGAAACACCATATATTTT,CASSPSPWETGNTIYF
NA,TRBJ1-4,14,TRBV6-5,once,TGTGCCAGCAGCGACAGAGATGTTAATGAAAAACTGTTTTTT,CASSDRDVNEKLFF
NA,TRBJ1-6,13,TRBV19,once,TGTGCCAGTACCGGGCAGGGGCGGTCACCCCTCCACTTT,CASTGQGRSPLHF
NA,TRBJ2-7,14,TRBV5-6,NA,TGTGCCAGCAGCCCAGCGGGCCTCCCCTACGAGCAGTACTTC,CASSPAGLPYEQYF
TRBD1,TRBJ1-5,14,TRBV2,NA,TGTGCCAGCAGTGATCAGACAGGGGGACAGCCCCAGCATTTT,CASSDQTGGQPQHF
NA,TRBJ1-1,13,TRBV5-6,once,TGTGCCAGCAGCTTGCCCTCGGGGGACCTACTTTACTTT,CASSLPSGDLLYF
TRBD2,TRBJ2-7,15,TRBV6-5,NA,TGTGCCAGCAGTTACTCCCCCGGACTAGTCTACGAGCAGTACTTC,CASSYSPGLVYEQYF
TRBD1,TRBJ1-2,14,TRBV12-5,NA,TGTGCTAGTGGTTTGGTACAGGGGATCCGTGGCTACACCTTC,CASGLVQGIRGYTF
NA,TRBJ1-1,15,TRBV6-5,NA,TGTGCCAGCTCCCGGCCGACTCAAGGCCACACTGAAGCTTTCTTT,CASSRPTQGHTEAFF
NA,TRBJ2-7,11,TRBV10-3,NA,TGTGCCATCTACAGGGACAACGAGCAGTACTTC,CAIYRDNEQYF
NA,TRBJ2-3,14,TRBV5-1,NA,TGCGCCAGCAGCGCCAGCGGACCAGAAGATACGCAGTATTTT,CASSASGPEDTQYF
TRBD2,TRBJ2-3,14,TRBV19,NA,TGTGCCAGTACTAGCGGGGGGGCAGCAGATACGCAGTATTTT,CASTSGGAADTQYF
TRBD1,TRBJ1-1,13,TRBV19,NA,TGTGCCAGTAAACTACAGGGGGGCGTGGGAGCTTTCTTT,CASKLQGGVGAFF
NA,TRBJ1-6,13,TRBV28,NA,TGTGCCAGCAGCTCACCCAGTGATTCACCCCTCCACTTT,CASSSPSDSPLHF
NA,TRBJ2-1,11,TRBV20-1,NA,TGCAGTGCCGTGAAAACGGGTGAGCAGTTCTTC,CSAVKTGEQFF
NA,TRBJ1-1,14,TRBV10-1,few,TGCGCCAGCAGTGAGAAGGCGGAGAACACTGAAGCTTTCTTT,CASSEKAENTEAFF
NA,TRBJ2-5,13,TRBV27,NA,TGTGCCAGCAGACAGGGAATGGGAGAGACCCAGTACTTC,CASRQGMGETQYF
TRBD2,TRBJ2-7,13,TRBV19,once,TGTGCCACCGGAAGCGGGGGCTCCTACGAGCAGTACTTC,CATGSGGSYEQYF
TRBD1,TRBJ2-6,17,TRBV7-6,NA,TGTGCCAGCAGCACAGGGACCAGGGGGCGAGGGGCCAACGTCCTGACTTTC,CASSTGTRGRGANVLTF
NA,TRBJ1-2,14,TRBV4-2,once,TGTGCCAGCAGCCCACCCGGGACACATAATGGCTACACCTTC,CASSPPGTHNGYTF
TRBD1,TRBJ1-2,11,TRBV6-6,NA,TGTGCCACCGCATTAGGGACAGCTATCTTCTTC,CATALGTAIFF